This TCR beta chain came from a study of beta chain features in type 1 diabetes. V lost 3 bases, J lost 6 bases, and 6 bases stayed unmatched. Germline V gives CDR1 SGHTA, CDR2 FQGNSA. The CDR3 extends over 15 amino acids. Comments on this clone: The antigen remains unidentified.

Points from the study as a whole: Researchers reported that naive, central memory and Treg TCRB repertoires appeared more similar in patients than in healthy donors. PCR could preferentially amplify shorter templates, alike in patients and controls. More deletions and fewer insertions at VDJ junctions were found in patients with type 1 diabetes.

Expressed TCRB transcripts got sequenced, as all isolated RNA was reverse transcribed. The average output of naive, central memory and regulatory T cell samples was a few million reads. Sequenced by immunoSEQ multiplex PCR; TCRdb stores in-frame clones only, minus some. The sample lists 300,000 to 350,000 clones, 11% to 15% occurring once. Sequenced sample: central memory CD4+ T cells from blood. The sequence was obtained from a man younger than 40 in good health. The chain couples TRBV7-2 to TRBJ1-3; 9 positions match TRBD1. In DNA form, the CDR3 reads TGTGCCAGCAGCTTCGGGACAGGGCGGGAAAACACCATATATTTT. It yields the protein CASSFGTGRENTIYF.